The entry that follows covers one T cell receptor beta chain sequence. This entry is derived from a study of cytomegalovirus exposure and HLA in healthy donors. Sequenced by immunoSEQ multiplex PCR; TCRdb stores in-frame clones only, minus some. This sample carries 45,000 to 60,000 clones, approximately 93% of them seen once, and the ten largest clones take roughly 6%. This CDR3 spans 17 amino acids. The V gene's germline CDR1 is SGHTA and CDR2 FQGNSA. V lost 0 bases, J lost 6 bases, and 18 bases lay in between. The chain has TRBV7-2 and TRBJ2-1; TRBD2 might be the D (5 bases). Sequencing used PBMCs. The sequence was obtained from a young woman in good health and CMV-seronegative. The CDR3 spells CASSLANFKGDVNEQFF. CDR3 sequence (DNA): TGTGCCAGCAGCTTAGCAAATTTCAAGGGAGATGTCAATGAGCAGTTCTTC.